This passage covers 26 T cell receptor beta chains from one sample sequenced in a study of blood T cell repertoires in COVID-19. The table came from immunoSEQ multiplex PCR; TCRdb's copy has only in-frame clones and leaves some out. This table holds fewer than 90,000 clones, roughly 88% found once. Sequenced material: peripheral blood. The receptors were sampled from a woman aged 80 or over with active or convalescent COVID-19.

V is TRBV14 and J is TRBJ1-6; D may be TRBD1 (5 bases). Trimming shortened V by 4 bases and J by 2 bases, and 9 bases separated the two germline ends. The CDR3 covers 15 residues. CDR1 SGHDN and CDR2 FVKESK come from the germline V gene. CDR3 in amino acids: CASSLRQPYNSPLHF. The CDR3 DNA sequence: TGTGCCAGCAGCCTGAGACAGCCCTATAATTCACCCCTCCACTTT.

The chain has TRBV19 and TRBJ1-5; a possible D gene is TRBD1 (6 bases). CDR1 LNHDA and CDR2 SQIVND come from the germline V gene (reference sequence). V gave up 4 bases and J gave up 3 bases, with 13 bases separating them. CDR3 length: 15 residues. CDR3 nucleotides: TGTGCCAGTAGTACTCTTGACAGGCTCAATCAGCCCCAGCATTTT. This translates into CASSTLDRLNQPQHF.

CDR3 DNA: TGTGCCAGCACCCTAGACAGGGTTGGTGGCACGCAGTATTTT. Its translation: CASTLDRVGGTQYF. The J gene is TRBJ2-3, the V gene TRBV3-1 (or the pseudogene TRBV3-2); 7 bases agree with TRBD1. The length of the CDR3 is 14 residues. J lost 9 bases, V lost 7 bases, and 13 bases had no gene match. In germline, CDR1 is LGHDT, CDR2 YNNKEL (reference sequence).

J is TRBJ2-7 and V is TRBV10-3; TRBD2 aligns across 13 bases. The CDR3 totals 14 residues. V dropped 7 bases and J dropped 5; count of bases not matched to a gene: 5. Germline V gene sequence: CDR1 ENHRY, CDR2 SYGVKD. In nucleotides, the CDR3 is TGTGCCATCAAGGGGACTAGCGGGGTCGACGAGCAGTACTTC. This encodes CAIKGTSGVDEQYF.

The genes are TRBV7-2 and TRBJ2-3; D is possibly TRBD2 (6 bases). With 4 bases removed from V and 2 bases from J, the gap between germline ends came to 19 bases. Germline V gene sequence: CDR1 SGHTA, CDR2 FQGNSA. The CDR3 is made up of 17 amino acids. The CDR3 protein is CASSSGRGAGLTDTQYF. CDR3 DNA sequence: TGTGCCAGCAGCTCGGGAAGGGGAGCGGGCCTCACAGATACGCAGTATTTT.

The chain carries TRBV7-3 and TRBJ2-5; 11 nucleotides line up with TRBD2. The CDR3 extends over 16 amino acids. V dropped 5 bases and J dropped 2; count of bases not matched to a gene: 7. Germline CDR1 SGHTA, CDR2 FQGTGA. The CDR3 DNA reads TGTGCCAGCAGCCCCTCCCGGACTAGCGGGCAAGAGACCCAGTACTTC. Translating it yields CASSPSRTSGQETQYF.

The chain combines TRBV18 with TRBJ2-5, with TRBD2 matching over 9 bases. Germline V gene sequence: CDR1 KGHSH, CDR2 LQKENI. The V and J ends lost 5 bases and 2 bases, in that order; junction bases with no gene match: 3. This CDR3 comprises 14 residues. CDR3 residues: CASSTLAGQETQYF. In nucleotides, the CDR3 is TGTGCCAGCTCAACCCTAGCGGGGCAAGAGACCCAGTACTTC.

The chain links TRBV15 to TRBJ1-6; a weak D match, TRBD1 (5 bases). The CDR3 covers 15 residues. V lost 1 base to trimming and J lost 6 bases, with 10 bases between them. The germline V gene has CDR1 LNHNV and CDR2 YYDKDF (reference sequence). The CDR3 sequence: CATSRGGGANSPLHF. CDR3 nucleotide sequence: TGTGCCACCAGCAGAGGAGGAGGGGCTAATTCACCCCTCCACTTT. Filled out from reference TRBV15 and TRBJ1-6, the complete variable domain reads DAMVIQNPRYQVTQFGKPVTLSCSQTLNHNVMYWYQQKSSQAPKLLFHYYDKDFNNEADTPDNFQSRRPNTSFCFLDIRSPGLGDTAMYLCATSRGGGANSPLHFGNGTRLTVT.

The chain carries TRBV5-1 and TRBJ1-6, with 8 bases identical to TRBD1. The CDR3 spans 15 residues. Germline CDR1 and CDR2: SGHRS and YFSETQ. V lost 2 bases, J lost 9 bases, and 7 bases stayed unmatched. DNA for the CDR3: TGCGCCAGCAGCTTAAGACAGGGGATGCGTTCACCCCTCCACTTT. Protein product: CASSLRQGMRSPLHF.

On this clone: This specimen includes other DNA sequences encoding the same CDR3. The chain links TRBV5-1 to TRBJ2-3; D is ambiguous. Per germline, CDR1 SGHRS and CDR2 YFSETQ. The CDR3 is made up of 14 amino acids. Trimming pared 0 bases from V and 3 bases from J, leaving 8 bases between. Here the CDR3 DNA reads TGCGCCAGCAGCTTGGGAAGGAGTACAGATACGCAGTATTTT. Residues: CASSLGRSTDTQYF.

Details on this clone: The sample has other DNA sequences that encode this CDR3 too. This rearrangement joins TRBV11-3 to TRBJ2-7, with D possibly being TRBD1 (6 bases). Germline values: CDR1 SGHNT, CDR2 YENEEA. The CDR3 is 12 amino acids. V was cut by 5 bases and J by 4 bases, with 9 bases left in between. The CDR3 coding sequence is TGTGCCAGCAGCCCACAGGGATACGAGCAGTACTTC. The encoded protein is CASSPQGYEQYF. Combining the CDR3 with reference TRBV11-3 and TRBJ2-7 gives the whole variable domain EAGVVQSPRYKIIEKKQPVAFWCNPISGHNTLYWYLQNLGQGPELLIRYENEEAVDDSQLPKDRFSAERLKGVDSTLKIQPAELGDSAVYLCASSPQGYEQYFGPGTRLTVT.

This chain links TRBV19 with TRBJ1-2; D not certain. This CDR3 comprises 12 residues. V was clipped by 5 bases and J by 8 bases, with 12 bases between them. Germline-derived CDR1 and CDR2 are LNHDA and SQIVND (reference sequence). This CDR3 is CASSSTREGYTF. Written as DNA, the CDR3 is TGTGCCAGTAGTTCTACGAGGGAAGGCTACACCTTC.

CDR3 residues: CASSLDHTTYEQYF. The CDR3, as DNA: TGTGCCAGCAGCTTAGATCATACAACCTACGAGCAGTACTTC. V is TRBV11-2 and J is TRBJ2-7; D gene unclear. CDR1 SGHAT and CDR2 FQNNGV come from the germline V gene. V lost 0 bases, J lost 2 bases, and 8 bases lay in between. This CDR3 spans 14 amino acids.

The chain carries TRBV19 and TRBJ2-1; the match to TRBD1 covers 9 bases. The J segment lost 7 bases and the V segment lost 1 base, leaving 5 bases of the junction unmatched. There are 15 residues in the CDR3. The germline V gene encodes CDR1 LNHDA and CDR2 SQIVND (reference sequence). The CDR3 reads CASSIATGGYNEQFF. The CDR3 DNA follows: TGTGCCAGTAGTATAGCGACAGGGGGGTATAATGAGCAGTTCTTC.

V usage is TRBV6-2 or TRBV6-3 and J usage is TRBJ2-7; 12 nucleotides agree with TRBD2. This CDR3 contains 15 residues. Germline CDR1 reads MNHEY; CDR2 reads SVGEGT. With V trimmed by 4 bases and J by 4 bases, 5 bases remained unmatched. The CDR3 spells CASSLTSGRSYEQYF. In DNA form, the CDR3 reads TGTGCCAGCAGTTTGACTAGCGGGAGAAGTTACGAGCAGTACTTC.

This clone has just a few counts. This CDR3 is CASSKGRDREGYGYTF. CDR3 sequence (DNA): TGTGCCAGCAGCAAAGGCCGGGACAGGGAGGGCTATGGCTACACCTTC. The rearrangement joins TRBV21-1 to TRBJ1-2; the listed D gene, TRBD1, was not tested against the DNA. TRBV21-1 has pseudogene status. The CDR3 loop spans 16 amino acids.

This chain connects TRBV27 to TRBJ1-2; weak D call: TRBD1 (5 bases). The CDR3 length is 14 residues. The germline V gene encodes CDR1 MNHEY and CDR2 SMNVEV (reference sequence). Trimming stripped 5 bases from V and 8 bases from J, with 18 bases between. CDR3 sequence (DNA): TGTGCCAGCAGTCAAGCGCAGGGATTCTTAGGCTACACCTTC. Translating gives CASSQAQGFLGYTF.

The V call is TRBV10-2, the J call TRBJ2-3; tentatively, D is TRBD2 (6 bases). V was clipped by 8 bases and J by 2 bases, with 29 bases between them. The CDR3 length is 19 residues. Germline V lookup: CDR1 WSHSY, CDR2 SAAADI. CDR3 DNA: TGCGCCAGCGCGGCCTTTGGAGGGTTAAGATCGAGTACCACAGATACGCAGTATTTT. It is translated as CASAAFGGLRSSTTDTQYF.

This clone was seen once. V and J are TRBV14 and TRBJ1-6, with 10 bases that match TRBD1. Germline CDR1 SGHDN, CDR2 FVKESK. Trimming at V came to 3 bases and at J to 4 bases, leaving 3 bases not matched to a gene. The CDR3 covers 16 residues. The CDR3 loop reads CASSQGQGNYNSPLHF. The CDR3 bases are TGTGCCAGCAGCCAGGGACAGGGGAATTATAATTCACCCCTCCACTTT.

V is TRBV30 and J is TRBJ1-1; D remains unclear. The CDR3 contains 11 residues. V gave up 0 bases and J gave up 8 bases, with 7 bases separating them. Germline CDR1 GTSNPN, CDR2 SVGIG (reference sequence). CDR3 nucleotides: TGTGCCTGGAGTGTACGACTAGAAGCTTTCTTT. It specifies CAWSVRLEAFF.

The chain carries TRBV7-8 and TRBJ2-7; 11 positions match TRBD1. The CDR3 spans 15 residues. With 8 bases clipped from V and 6 bases from J, the junction kept 12 bases outside the gene matches. Germline V CDR1 and CDR2: SGHVS, FQNEAQ. As DNA, the CDR3 is TGTGCCAGCGAACCCCGGGACAGGGGGAGAGGCGAGCAGTACTTC. Translating it yields CASEPRDRGRGEQYF.

For this clone: The germline gene is not matched at one end of the junction; a read error may be the cause. The V and J genes are TRBV5-4 and TRBJ2-5, with D maybe TRBD1 (6 bases). In germline, CDR1 is SGHNT, CDR2 YYREEE (reference sequence). The CDR3 has 12 amino acids. CDR3 DNA sequence: TGTGCCATTGGACAGTACCAGGAGACCCAGTACTTC. Translation gives CAIGQYQETQYF.

This chain uses TRBV4-2 with TRBJ1-1; no firm D call. Trimming took 5 bases from V and 5 from J, leaving 15 bases between them. CDR1 and CDR2 (germline): LGHNA, YNFKEQ. This CDR3 is 14 amino acids long. This chain's CDR3 is CASSSGVRETEAFF. The CDR3 nucleotides are TGTGCCAGCAGCTCCGGGGTGAGGGAAACTGAAGCTTTCTTT.

The V and J genes are TRBV9 and TRBJ2-2; possibly TRBD2 for D (5 bases). This CDR3 is 13 amino acids long. CDR1 is SGDLS, CDR2 YYNGEE, per germline. The V end was cut by 7 bases, the J end by 6 bases, with 13 bases between. The CDR3 loop reads CASGGVEAGELFF. CDR3 sequence (DNA): TGTGCCAGCGGAGGAGTGGAGGCCGGGGAGCTGTTTTTT.

The chain couples TRBV6-5 to TRBJ1-5; a weak D match, TRBD1 (6 bases). Germline V gives CDR1 MNHEY, CDR2 SVGAGI. Trimming removed 7 bases from V and 6 bases from J, with 16 bases in between. The CDR3 extends over 14 amino acids. The chain's CDR3 is CASIRPGVSQPQHF. The CDR3 DNA reads TGTGCCAGCATTAGACCAGGGGTCTCTCAGCCCCAGCATTTT.

The V and J genes are TRBV7-9 and TRBJ1-5, with TRBD1 matching over 7 bases. In germline, CDR1 is SEHNR, CDR2 FQNEAQ (reference sequence). The length of the CDR3 is 14 residues. V lost 5 bases and J lost 2; bases outside the gene matches: 3. The CDR3 DNA is TGTGCCAGCAGCGAAGGGGGCGGCAATCAGCCCCAGCATTTT. Its translation is CASSEGGGNQPQHF.